This TCR beta chain was sequenced during a study of T cell responses to AZD1222 COVID-19 vaccine. With respect to this clone: Antigen unknown.

Study-wide results and caveats: White British people made up most donors, females outnumbered males, and clonal diversity was possibly underestimated. Distributed over spike, vaccine-associated CD4 TCRs predominated at 160-218 and 743-854.

The assay was immunoSEQ multiplex PCR, and TCRdb's table has in-frame clones only and misses some. Of about 90,000 clones listed, approximately 89% are singletons. The V gene's germline CDR1 is LGHDT and CDR2 YNNKEL (reference sequence). CDR3 length: 11 amino acids. V lost 3 bases and J 4 bases, leaving 3 bases between the germline ends. The chain uses TRBV3-1 (or the pseudogene TRBV3-2) and TRBJ1-2, with unresolved D. This specimen consisted of peripheral blood, obtained 28 days after the second AZD1222 dose. This clonotype originated in an adult who received the AZD1222 COVID-19 vaccine. CDR3 region: CASSHSYGYTF. The CDR3 coding sequence is TGTGCCAGCAGCCACTCCTATGGCTACACCTTC.